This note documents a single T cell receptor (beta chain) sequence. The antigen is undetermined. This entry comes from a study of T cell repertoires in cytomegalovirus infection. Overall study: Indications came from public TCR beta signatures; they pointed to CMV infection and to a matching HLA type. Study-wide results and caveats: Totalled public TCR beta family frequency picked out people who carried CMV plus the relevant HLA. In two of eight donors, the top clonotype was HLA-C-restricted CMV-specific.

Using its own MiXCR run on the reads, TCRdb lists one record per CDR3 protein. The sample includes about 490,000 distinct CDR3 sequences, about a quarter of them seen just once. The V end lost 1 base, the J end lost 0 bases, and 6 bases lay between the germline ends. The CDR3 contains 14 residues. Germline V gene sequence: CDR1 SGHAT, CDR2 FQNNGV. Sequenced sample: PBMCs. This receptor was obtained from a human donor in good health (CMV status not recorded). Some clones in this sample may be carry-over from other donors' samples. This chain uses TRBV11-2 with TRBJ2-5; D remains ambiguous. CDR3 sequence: CASSLGTNQETQYF. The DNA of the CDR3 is TGTGCCAGCAGCTTAGGTACAAACCAAGAGACCCAGTACTTC. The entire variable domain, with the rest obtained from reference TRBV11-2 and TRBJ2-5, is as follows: EAGVAQSPRYKIIEKRQSVAFWCNPISGHATLYWYQQILGQGPKLLIQFQNNGVVDDSQLPKDRFSAERLKGVDSTLKIQPAKLEDSAVYLCASSLGTNQETQYFGPGTRLLVL.